Included here is one T cell receptor beta chain sequence, with context. The antigen remains unidentified. V was trimmed by 0 bases and J by 1 base, leaving 12 bases between them. This CDR3 is 16 amino acids long. CDR1 and CDR2 (germline): SGDLS, YYNGEE. The sample comes from a study of PD-1 blockade in mismatch repair-deficient tumors. For the study at large: Patients had more than ten mismatch repair-deficient cancer types, all previously treated and progressing.

Assay used: immunoSEQ multiplex PCR; TCRdb lists only in-frame clones, some missing. This sample has about 25,000 clones, with approximately 84% found just once. Study outcomes and limitations: Tumor-resident clones, often absent from pretreatment blood, expanded after pembrolizumab and then contracted.

All patients were mismatch repair deficient, assessed by either PCR or immunohistochemistry. A few pembrolizumab responders had their TCRs sequenced. This specimen consisted of PBMCs, obtained before pembrolizumab treatment. The chain links TRBV9 to TRBJ2-3; no clear D gene. The source of this sequence is an adult with mismatch repair-deficient cancer. The CDR3 reads CASSVGGVAGTDTQYF. DNA for the CDR3: TGTGCCAGCAGCGTAGGTGGCGTAGCAGGCACAGATACGCAGTATTTT.